This TCR beta chain appears in the sequencing data of a study of vaccination effects on CD4 cells after COVID-19 (dated 2022 in TCRdb). Context from the whole study: Participants received two doses of either the BNT162b2 or the mRNA-1273 mRNA SARS-CoV-2 vaccine. SARS-CoV-2 spike-specific CD4+ TCR repertoires were compared before and after mRNA vaccination in COVID-19 convalescent patients and in infection-naive vaccine recipients. A total of some eleven COVID-19 convalescent patients and a few SARS-CoV-2-naive healthy vaccine recipients were included in the full study. Cultures from other donors in the study were sequenced using the Oncomine TCR Beta short-read assay on an Illumina iSeq 100.

Results and caveats for the whole study, not just this receptor: The study was limited by a small number of convalescent patients, and early post-infection timepoints were lacking. Both infection-induced and vaccine-induced clones contracted markedly at late post-vaccination timepoints, which is consistent with waning T cell responses. In healthy vaccine recipients, vaccine-induced clones were almost all SARS-CoV-2 mono-reactive, with only 1 of 255 cross-reactive with common cold coronaviruses.

The library relied on the immunoSEQ multiplex PCR assay. DNA from the CD4+ T cells that had been cultured and isolated underwent TCR beta CDR3 sequencing. Per the original workflow: Non-productive TCR sequences were discarded, and reads were trimmed to the CDR3 region, with only CDR3s of 7 or more amino acids retained. Antigen-specific clonotypes were identified using the MANAFEST web app by comparison of expansion in peptide wells against reference cultures. Positive clones required FDR<0.05 expansion versus reference and all other wells, odds ratio above 5, and frequency above 0.1% in two replicate wells. A clonotype was called cross-reactive if it was significantly expanded both in SARS-CoV-2 spike wells and in at least one common cold coronavirus spike condition. Levenshtein distance calculated with the stringdist R package was used to assess CDR3 similarity, and unrooted trees were constructed with ape in R 3.6.1. Drawn from immuneACCESS, this table holds only the in-frame rearrangements with V and J called that TCRdb kept. Clones are partly lost; checked studies trace under half to an unresolved V gene and leave the rest unexplained. V, J and clone size were drawn from that table, and D and trimming were deduced from the DNA. The sample yields tens of thousands of clones; about 72% were counted once. The ten largest make up 2.5% to 3.5% of the sample.

A note on this clone: Its recognized antigen is unknown. No quality values exist for individual bases; no much larger clone is one base distant.

To identify antigen-specific CD4+ T cell clonotypes by their expansion, the ViraFEST assay first stimulated PBMC with viral peptide pools and then applied TCR sequencing. After around ten days of culture, CD4+ T cells were isolated with the EasySep CD4+ T cell isolation kit. The absence of prior SARS-CoV-2 infection in healthy vaccine recipients was confirmed by negative nucleocapsid antibodies before and after vaccination. About 2 million PBMC per well were cultured in IMDM with about 4.5% human AB serum, 10 IU/ml IL-2 and gentamicin, plus 10 ug/ml peptides. On days 3 and 7, half of the culture medium was replaced with fresh IL-2-containing medium. Unless noted otherwise, every peptide stimulation condition was grown in triplicate wells. PBMC were separated from whole blood using Ficoll-Paque Plus gradient centrifugation and were then either cryopreserved at -140C or used fresh. Overlapping peptide pools spanned the spike proteins of SARS-CoV-2 and the common cold coronaviruses HCoV-NL63, HCoV-OC43 and HCoV-229E. The QIAamp micro DNA kit was used to extract genomic DNA from the cultured CD4+ T cells.

This specimen was CD4+ T cells from PBMCs cultured with HCoV-NL63 spike peptides, taken before COVID-19 vaccination. Taken with the paper, the label for cell subset or site translates to: HCoV-NL63 spike overlapping peptide pool stimulation. The TCR originated in a human donor who received a COVID-19 vaccine.

The DNA sequence is given as TGTGCCAGCAGTTACCAAGGAACCCTCTCTGGAAACACCATATATTTT. Translated, this is CASSYQGTLSGNTIYF. This chain joins TRBV6-6 to TRBJ1-3; the D gene remains uncertain. The germline V gene (reference sequence) sets CDR1 to MNHNY and CDR2 to SVGAGI. The junction carries 11 bases between V and J, which are trimmed by 2 bases and 0 bases respectively. CDR3 length: 16 amino acids, cysteine to phenylalanine. The read is trimmed to its CDR3 DNA, 48 bases read in frame from base 1.